The 17 T cell receptor beta chains below all came from one sample that was sequenced in a study of pediatric ulcerative colitis. One to two pinch biopsies were taken from the rectum during colonoscopy. Libraries were prepared by immunoSEQ multiplex PCR; TCRdb keeps only in-frame clonotypes and omits some of them. The sample holds under 15,000 clones; roughly four fifths are singletons and the top ten take approximately 4.9%. The sequenced sample consisted of gut tissue. Receptors originate from a boy younger than 18 who was a control in a study of pediatric ulcerative colitis.

Here the CDR3 DNA reads TGCGCCAGCAGCCTGGGCGTAACGGGCACTGAAGCTTTCTTT. Translating gives CASSLGVTGTEAFF. The chain is built from TRBV5-1 and TRBJ1-1; D remains ambiguous. Trimming removed 4 bases from V and 4 bases from J, with 14 bases in between. In germline, CDR1 is SGHRS, CDR2 YFSETQ. This CDR3 has 14 residues.

The chain is built from TRBV2 and TRBJ2-7, with no clear D. With 3 bases removed from V and 2 bases from J, the gap between germline ends came to 8 bases. CDR3 size: 13 residues. The germline V gene encodes CDR1 SNHLY and CDR2 FYNNEI. CDR3: CASSEGTAYEQYF. As DNA, the CDR3 is TGTGCCAGCAGTGAGGGTACCGCCTACGAGCAGTACTTC.

V gene TRBV12-5 combines with J gene TRBJ2-5; no clear D. The V gene's germline CDR1 is LGHNT and CDR2 FRNRAP. The germline V and J ends were trimmed by 0 bases and 5 bases, with 4 bases remaining between them. The CDR3 loop spans 12 amino acids. The chain's CDR3 is CASGLVTETQYF. Written as DNA, the CDR3 is TGTGCTAGTGGTTTGGTTACGGAGACCCAGTACTTC.

There are a few counts of this clone. V and J are TRBV14 and TRBJ1-1; D gene unclear. CDR1 is SGHDN and CDR2 is FVKESK in the germline V gene. The CDR3 runs 17 residues. The germline V and J ends were trimmed by 1 base and 2 bases, with 17 bases remaining between them. CDR3 sequence (DNA): TGTGCCAGCAGCCAAGGCGGGTACAGTGTCCTTAACACTGAAGCTTTCTTT. It is translated as CASSQGGYSVLNTEAFF.

The V gene is TRBV4-2, the J gene TRBJ1-5; D remains ambiguous. The V gene's germline CDR1 is LGHNA and CDR2 YNFKEQ. V was clipped by 1 base and J by 7 bases, with 11 bases between them. The CDR3 consists of 14 residues. The CDR3 region is CASSQVGREQPQHF. For the CDR3, the DNA is TGTGCCAGCAGCCAAGTCGGGAGGGAGCAGCCCCAGCATTTT.

This clone showed up just a few times. The rearrangement uses TRBV7-8 and TRBJ1-1, with unresolved D. CDR1 is SGHVS and CDR2 is FQNEAQ in the germline V gene. The CDR3 covers 15 residues. V shed 5 bases and J shed 1 base, with 14 bases lying between them. The CDR3 spells CASSPGEGRNTEAFF. The CDR3 bases are TGTGCCAGCAGCCCGGGAGAGGGTAGGAACACTGAAGCTTTCTTT.

V usage is TRBV20-1 and J usage is TRBJ1-1; no reliable D call. CDR1 DFQATT and CDR2 SNEGSKA come from the germline V gene (reference sequence). V was pared by 7 bases and J by 1 base, with 7 bases between. The CDR3 sequence is 11 residues long. CDR3 sequence: CSVSKNTEAFF. CDR3 DNA sequence: TGCAGTGTATCCAAGAACACTGAAGCTTTCTTT.

A few counts support this clone. The chain is built from TRBV19 and TRBJ1-4; 7 nucleotides align to TRBD1. Germline values: CDR1 LNHDA, CDR2 SQIVND (reference sequence). The CDR3 runs 15 residues. V trimming: 6 bases; J trimming: 5 bases; junction bases outside the gene matches: 9. DNA of the CDR3: TGTGCCAGTAGCCAAAAGGACAGGTTAAATGAAAAACTGTTTTTT. As protein: CASSQKDRLNEKLFF.

The DNA of the CDR3 is TGTGCCAGTACCCTCAGACAGGGAGGTTGGAGCACAGATACGCAGTATTTT. It translates to CASTLRQGGWSTDTQYF. The V and J genes are TRBV19 and TRBJ2-3; D is perhaps TRBD1 (7 bases). The CDR3 extends over 17 amino acids. CDR1 is LNHDA and CDR2 is SQIVND in the germline V gene (reference sequence). Between the trimmed V and J ends, which lost 7 bases and 0 bases, there was a span of 20 bases.

The V call is TRBV7-2, the J call TRBJ2-2, with TRBD2 as a possible D gene (5 bases). The germline V gene has CDR1 SGHTA and CDR2 FQGNSA. V lost 1 base and J 10 bases, leaving 7 bases between the germline ends. The CDR3 has 12 amino acids. CDR3 sequence reads: CASSLVGVELFF. CDR3 nucleotides: TGTGCCAGCAGCTTAGTCGGGGTGGAGCTGTTTTTT.

This chain links TRBV6-6 with TRBJ2-3, with TRBD2 identical over 8 bases. Germline CDR1 MNHNY, CDR2 SVGAGI (reference sequence). Trimming cost V 6 bases and J 1 base; bases outside gene matches: 3. The CDR3 length is 14 residues. CDR3 sequence: CASRQLAGTDTQYF. The CDR3 bases are TGTGCCAGCAGACAACTAGCGGGCACAGATACGCAGTATTTT.

The chain couples TRBV28 to TRBJ2-7; TRBD1 aligns across 7 bases. V trimming: 6 bases; J trimming: 3 bases; junction bases outside the gene matches: 14. CDR3 length: 16 amino acids. In germline, CDR1 is MDHEN, CDR2 SYDVKM. The CDR3 region is CASRSPGQRTIYEQYF. In DNA form, the CDR3 reads TGTGCCAGCAGGTCTCCGGGACAGAGGACGATCTACGAGCAGTACTTC.

This clone was seen a handful of times. The chain employs TRBV5-1 and TRBJ1-1; tentatively, D is TRBD1 (6 bases). The ends were cut back, 0 bases at V and 1 base at J, with 13 bases in the middle. The CDR3 has 16 amino acids. Per the germline V gene, CDR1 is SGHRS and CDR2 is YFSETQ. Here the CDR3 DNA reads TGCGCCAGCAGCTTGGCGGCGACAGGTCCGAACACTGAAGCTTTCTTT. As protein: CASSLAATGPNTEAFF. The whole variable domain, remainder taken from reference TRBV5-1 and TRBJ1-1, is KAGVTQTPRYLIKTRGQQVTLSCSPISGHRSVSWYQQTPGQGLQFLFEYFSETQRNKGNFPGRFSGRQFSNSRSEMNVSTLELGDSALYLCASSLAATGPNTEAFFGQGTRLTVV.

Details on this clone: At one end, the junction sequence differs from germline, possibly due to a read error. The chain has TRBV11-2 and TRBJ2-5; D uncertain. The CDR3 loop spans 12 amino acids. In germline, CDR1 is SGHAT, CDR2 FQNNGV. CDR3 nucleotide sequence: TGTGCCAGCAGCGTAGACCAAGAGACCCAGTACTTC. The encoded protein is CASSVDQETQYF.

In its sample, this clone was seen once. The chain is built from TRBV19 and TRBJ1-5; TRBD1 matches at 10 bases. The CDR3 has 20 residues. Germline values: CDR1 LNHDA, CDR2 SQIVND (reference sequence). With V trimmed by 0 bases and J by 2 bases, 13 bases remained unmatched. For the CDR3, the DNA is TGTGCCAGTAGTATAGAGAATGACAGGGGGCGCATCGTTGGCAATCAGCCCCAGCATTTT. Encoded protein: CASSIENDRGRIVGNQPQHF.

V and J are TRBV5-1 and TRBJ2-5; the match to TRBD2 covers 10 bases. Germline CDR1 SGHRS, CDR2 YFSETQ. V shed 0 bases, J shed 4 bases, and the junction held 3 bases outside the gene matches. The CDR3 covers 15 residues. The CDR3 sequence is CASSLALAGGETQYF. In nucleotides, the CDR3 is TGCGCCAGCAGCTTGGCCTTAGCGGGAGGAGAGACCCAGTACTTC.

The rearrangement uses TRBV30 and TRBJ2-2; 9 nucleotides agree with TRBD2. The germline gives CDR1 GTSNPN, CDR2 SVGIG (reference sequence). The CDR3 has 17 amino acids. The V gene end was trimmed by 5 bases and the J gene end by 8 bases; junction bases not matched to a gene: 18. The CDR3 spells CAWSPARSGRDSGELFF. The DNA for the CDR3 is TGTGCCTGGTCCCCGGCCCGTAGCGGGAGAGATTCTGGGGAGCTGTTTTTT.